The clone carrying this T cell receptor (beta chain) was found a few times. The antigen is undetermined. It was with a sample-barcoded 5' primer and a J-beta primer mix that a second PCR of about 6 to 12 cycles was run. TCRdb re-called the 5' RACE reads with MiXCR, one entry per CDR3 protein. The table has some 760,000 distinct CDR3 sequences, just under 25% seen once. This sample stems from a study of blood T cells in healthy people across ages. Notes on the study in general: Lack of knowledge of donor CMV status possibly confounded expanded clonotype changes.

V was clipped by 0 bases and J by 5 bases, with 8 bases between them. The CDR3 spans 13 residues. Germline CDR1 is SGHRS and CDR2 is YFSETQ. This sample also appeared in a second study, on T cells of mothers and their children. That report adds: Related and unrelated pairs show similar thymic shaping of TCR recombination output.

Material: blood. The J gene is TRBJ2-5, the V gene TRBV5-1; D unclear. This receptor was taken from a boy aged 5-17 years in good health. The CDR3 DNA sequence: TGCGCCAGCAGCTTGGAGCGCGACGAGACCCAGTACTTC. Its protein is CASSLERDETQYF.